This TCR beta chain was observed in a study of cytomegalovirus exposure and HLA in healthy donors. Germline V gene data show CDR1 as MRHNA and CDR2 as SNTAGT. The ends were cut back, 2 bases at V and 5 bases at J, with 9 bases in the middle. The CDR3 has 14 amino acids. This clone was seen only a few times. PCR was performed using 60 Vbeta and 13 Jbeta primers. Clones were read by immunoSEQ multiplex PCR, and TCRdb kept only the in-frame ones, dropping some. Here the sample spans some 160,000 clones, 80% to 90% being singletons. The V gene is TRBV6-4, the J gene TRBJ2-2; D possibly corresponds to TRBD2 (6 bases). Specimen: PBMCs. The sequence came from a man aged 18 to 29 in good health and CMV-seronegative. The CDR3 nucleotides are TGTGCCAGCAGTGACAAAGGGACTACCGGGGAGCTGTTTTTT. It codes for CASSDKGTTGELFF.